This TCR beta chain was sequenced during a study of blood T cell repertoires in COVID-19. Study as a whole: COVID-19 samples from acute and convalescent phases originated in the United States, Italy and Spain. T cells, B-cell-depleted T cells, or PBMCs supplied cDNA or gDNA.

Original methodology: Amplification from reference gene primers served as the basis for estimated nucleated cell counts. Method: immunoSEQ multiplex PCR; TCRdb's copy keeps in-frame clones and lacks some. V and J calls and clone size are copied from that table; D and trimming were computed from the DNA. The table shows about 79,000 clones, with approximately 90% occurring only once. With V trimmed by 4 bases and J by 4 bases, 7 bases remained unmatched. Germline values: CDR1 SGHRS, CDR2 YFSETQ. This CDR3 has 15 residues. The source is a man in his 70s with active or convalescent COVID-19. The source material was peripheral blood. The chain carries TRBV5-1 and TRBJ2-2, with 7 bases aligning to TRBD2. The CDR3 region has the DNA TGCGCCAGCAGCAGCGGGGCATCGAGCACCGGGGAGCTGTTTTTT. This sequence encodes CASSSGASSTGELFF.